This T cell receptor beta chain was recovered during a study of CD8+ T cells in alopecia areata (dated by TCRdb to 2017 to 2018). General notes on the study: The treated patients, all with moderate-to-severe alopecia areata, were enrolled in an open-label pilot trial of oral tofacitinib given at 5 to 10 mg twice daily. The RNA source kit depended on sample type: the PAXgene miRNA kit for fixed scalp, the miRNeasy kit for PBMCs, and the RNeasy kit for mouse skin. The study used high-throughput TCRbeta sequencing to examine T cell clonal expansion in alopecia areata, in both the C3H/HeJ mouse model and human patients. Scalp clonality was compared among normal scalp (n=4), patchy alopecia areata scalp (n=8), and alopecia totalis/universalis scalp (n=8). In humans, TCRbeta sequencing was performed on scalp tissue and on sorted CD4+ and CD8+ peripheral blood T cells from healthy controls and from patients with patchy or totalis/universalis alopecia areata. Patients on tofacitinib were biopsied at baseline and after 4 and 24 weeks of treatment, and several of the patients also had a later scalp biopsy. Tofacitinib was given for 6 to 18 months, followed by 6 months of follow-up off drug to assess delayed response and recurrence. TCRbeta CDR3 regions were amplified by immunoSEQ multiplex PCR with 35 Vbeta forward and 13 Jbeta reverse primers. Broad study findings and their caveats: Compared with normal scalp, lesional scalp had higher clonality and more expanded CD8+ clones, particularly in alopecia totalis/universalis, a pattern that suggests antigenic drive. Unlike mouse skin, where gammadelta T cells dominate, normal human skin contains resident alphabeta T cells that get sequenced too, which complicates analysis of the scalp TCR repertoire. Shared TCR sequences between patients were less evident than in mice, which may be partly attributable to HLA diversity in the patient population.

The method behind the library was the immunoSEQ multiplex PCR assay. RNA was extracted from all samples and reverse transcribed into cDNA, which served as template for TCR sequencing. First-strand cDNA was synthesized with SuperScript III using a 2:1 mix of oligo-dT and random hexamers. A synthetic immune receptor repertoire was used to gauge amplification bias, and whatever bias remained was removed computationally. The original methods were these. Raw reads were preprocessed to remove errors, and CDR3 was defined according to IMGT conventions as the region from the conserved cysteine to phenylalanine. Clonality was calculated as 1 minus Shannon entropy normalized by log2 of the number of productive unique TCRs. Whether each scalp clone was CD4 or CD8 was inferred by checking scalp TCRbeta sequences against the CD4 and CD8 repertoires from sorted blood. The immuneACCESS repertoire file appears here via TCRdb, limited to in-frame rearrangements. These files lack a portion of the clones; in checked studies, under half of the deficit traces to unresolved V genes, and the cause of the others is not known. D and trimming come from the DNA, and the V and J calls and clone size come from that table. Within this sample are 150,000 to 200,000 clones, with about 63% of them counted one time only. About 15% of the sample comes from the top ten.

A word on this clone: No antigen is known for it. Base qualities were left out, and no much larger clone turns up one base away.

V loses 5 bases of germline sequence and J loses 4 bases, and the interval between the two ends is 9 bases. The germline V gene sets CDR1 to MNHEY and CDR2 to SVGAGI. The CDR3 spans 12 residues, from the cysteine through the phenylalanine. The DNA shown is the 36-base CDR3, in frame from base 1. Sample time point, as interpreted from the label and publication: baseline before oral tofacitinib. Peripheral blood and lesional scalp punch biopsies were obtained from patients with alopecia areata. PBMCs were isolated by density centrifugation and stained for CD3, CD4 and CD8, and CD4+ and CD8+ T cells were sorted on a FACSAria.

The receptor's source is a human donor with alopecia areata. The chain was built from TRBV6-5 and TRBJ2-7, with no confident D gene call. The material was CD4+ T cells sorted from blood, obtained at week 0. The base sequence is TGTGCCAGCAGTCCCCGCAGGTACGAGCAGTACTTC. It translates to CASSPRRYEQYF.